This T cell receptor (beta chain) comes out of a study of shared clonotypes between healthy human individuals. Libraries were prepared by immunoSEQ multiplex PCR; TCRdb keeps only in-frame clonotypes and omits some of them. The sample contains some 2.1 million clones, about 95% of which appear only once. Germline CDR1 is SEHNR and CDR2 is FQNEAQ (reference sequence). Trimming took off 5 bases at V and 4 bases at J, with 14 bases between the two ends. The CDR3 loop spans 14 amino acids. Naive CD8 isolation took CD45RO-negative cells positively selected for CCR7 and excluded terminally differentiated effector memory CD45RA+ cells.

This rearrangement joins TRBV7-9 to TRBJ1-1; D is unresolved. The sequence derives from a young man in good health. Material for sequencing was naive CD8+ T cells sorted from blood. CDR3 residues: CASSDAGPVTEAFF. As DNA, the CDR3 is TGTGCCAGCAGCGACGCGGGCCCAGTCACTGAAGCTTTCTTT. Supplemented by reference TRBV7-9 and TRBJ1-1, the full variable domain reads DTGVSQNPRHKITKRGQNVTFRCDPISEHNRLYWYRQTLGQGPEFLTYFQNEAQLEKSRLLSDRFSAERPKGSFSTLEIQRTEQGDSAMYLCASSDAGPVTEAFFGQGTRLTVV.